This T cell receptor (beta chain) was documented in a study of blood T cells in healthy people across ages. The study, taken as a whole, reports: Naive CD4+ cell counts and diversity both ran higher in long-lived than in aged donors. The unsorted PBMCs prevented any conclusive comparison of naive versus antigen-experienced cells.

Caucasian individuals from Russia who were healthy and aged about 6 to 95 acted as donors. This clonotype came up many times. Its antigen is unidentified. Through a sample-barcoded 5' primer and a J-beta primer mix, a second PCR was run for roughly 6 to 12 cycles. TCRdb reprocessed the 5' RACE reads with MiXCR, giving one entry per CDR3 protein. The table shows approximately 900,000 distinct CDR3 sequences, with roughly 48% occurring only once. Sequenced sample: blood. This TCR was sampled from a young man in good health.

The CDR3 DNA sequence: TGTGCCAGCAGACTAGGACGTTCCGAAGCTTTCTTT. This codes for CASRLGRSEAFF. This chain links TRBV27 with TRBJ1-1; D gene unclear. CDR3 length: 12 amino acids. Trimming took 6 bases from V and 8 from J, leaving 13 bases between them. CDR1 and CDR2 from the germline V gene are MNHEY and SMNVEV (reference sequence).